The 5 T cell receptor beta chains given below trace back to one sample, sequenced in a study of graft-versus-host responses after intestinal transplantation listed by TCRdb under 2021. Receptor amplification or capture employed the immunoSEQ multiplex PCR assay. TCRdb carries this immuneACCESS record with in-frame sequences only. Its versions omit some clonotypes, under half of them owing to an unresolved V gene in the studies checked, with the rest unexplained. Recorded for this sample are tens of thousands of clones; approximately 95% of them occurred a single time. The top ten clones comprise about 0.5% of the sample. The time point label on this specimen signifies: cells obtained before transplantation from donor or recipient. These receptors' targets are unknown. The starting material was unstimulated CD8+ T cells sorted from spleen or lymph node cells, obtained before intestinal transplant. These receptors were taken from a human donor who received an intestinal transplant.

The rearrangement uses TRBV18 and TRBJ2-1; D is perhaps TRBD1 (5 bases). This CDR3 is built from 16 residues. Trimming took off 4 bases at V and 8 bases at J, with 21 bases between the two ends. Germline lookup yields CDR1 KGHSH and CDR2 LQKENI. In nucleotides, the CDR3 is TGTGCCAGCTCACGAGAAAGAAGGGCAGGGTATGATGAGCAGTTCTTC. Its translation is CASSRERRAGYDEQFF.

This clone was seen just once. The gene calls are TRBV6-5 and TRBJ2-1, with D perhaps TRBD2 (5 bases). V was clipped by 6 bases and J by 8 bases, with 14 bases between them. The CDR3 runs 13 residues. From germline, CDR1 is MNHEY and CDR2 SVGAGI. CDR3 region: CASSGLAGHEQFF. DNA of the CDR3: TGTGCCAGCAGCGGCCTAGCCGGTCATGAGCAGTTCTTC.

The V call is TRBV19, the J call TRBJ1-5, with 7 nucleotides matching TRBD1. CDR1 is LNHDA and CDR2 is SQIVND in the germline V gene (reference sequence). The CDR3 length is 15 residues. J was trimmed by 0 bases and V by 9 bases; bases with no gene match: 8. Here the CDR3 reads CASTLQGYSNQPQHF. For the CDR3, the DNA is TGTGCCAGCACTTTACAGGGGTATAGCAATCAGCCCCAGCATTTT.

This sequence joins TRBV2 and TRBJ2-3; 7 bases agree with TRBD1. Germline V gene data show CDR1 as SNHLY and CDR2 as FYNNEI. This CDR3 contains 14 residues. Trimming at V came to 6 bases and at J to 8 bases, leaving 11 bases not matched to a gene. Written as DNA, the CDR3 is TGTGCCAGCAGCGGACAGGATAGTCGGGGTACGCAGTATTTT. Translated, it gives CASSGQDSRGTQYF.

The chain couples TRBV6-1 to TRBJ2-4, with 10 bases fitting TRBD2. The V gene end was trimmed by 8 bases and the J gene end by 6 bases; junction bases not matched to a gene: 7. Germline V lookup: CDR1 MNHNS, CDR2 SASEGT. The length of the CDR3 is 14 residues. The CDR3: CASGAGGHGNIQYF. CDR3 nucleotide sequence: TGTGCCAGCGGAGCGGGGGGGCATGGAAACATTCAGTACTTC.